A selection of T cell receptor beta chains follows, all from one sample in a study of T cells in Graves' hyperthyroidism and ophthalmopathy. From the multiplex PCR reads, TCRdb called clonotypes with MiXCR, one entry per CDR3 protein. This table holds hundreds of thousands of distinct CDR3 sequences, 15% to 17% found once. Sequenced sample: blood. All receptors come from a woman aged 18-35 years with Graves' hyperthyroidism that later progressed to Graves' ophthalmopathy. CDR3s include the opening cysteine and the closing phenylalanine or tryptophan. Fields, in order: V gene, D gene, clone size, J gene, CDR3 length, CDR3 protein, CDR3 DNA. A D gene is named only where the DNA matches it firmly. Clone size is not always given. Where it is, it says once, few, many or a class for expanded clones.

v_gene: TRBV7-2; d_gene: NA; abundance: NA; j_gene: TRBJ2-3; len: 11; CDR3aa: CASRITDTQYF; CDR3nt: TGTGCCAGCAGAATTACAGATACGCAGTATTTT
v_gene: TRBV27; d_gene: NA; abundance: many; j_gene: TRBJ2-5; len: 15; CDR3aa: CASSENRDDEETQYF; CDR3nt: TGTGCCAGCAGTGAGAACCGGGACGATGAGGAGACCCAGTACTTC
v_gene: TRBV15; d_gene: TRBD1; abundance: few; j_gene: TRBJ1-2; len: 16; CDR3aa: CATSRGGQGAKGGYTF; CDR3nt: TGTGCCACCAGCAGAGGGGGGCAGGGGGCGAAGGGTGGCTACACCTTC
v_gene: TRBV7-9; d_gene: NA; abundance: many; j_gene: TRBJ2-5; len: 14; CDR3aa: CASSSRQAQETQYF; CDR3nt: TGTGCCAGCAGCTCCAGACAGGCTCAAGAGACCCAGTACTTC
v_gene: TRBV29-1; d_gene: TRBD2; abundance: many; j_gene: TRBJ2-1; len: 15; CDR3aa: CSVQTGTRGSNEQFF; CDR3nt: TGCAGCGTCCAGACCGGGACTAGGGGGAGCAATGAGCAGTTCTTC
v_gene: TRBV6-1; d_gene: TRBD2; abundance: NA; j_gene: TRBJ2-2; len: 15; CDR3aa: CASGLLAGGTGELFF; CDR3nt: TGTGCCAGCGGCCTACTAGCGGGAGGGACCGGGGAGCTGTTTTTT
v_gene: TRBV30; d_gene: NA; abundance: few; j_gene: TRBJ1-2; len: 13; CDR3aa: CAWGGNGHYGYTF; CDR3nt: TGTGCCTGGGGAGGCAATGGGCACTATGGCTACACCTTC
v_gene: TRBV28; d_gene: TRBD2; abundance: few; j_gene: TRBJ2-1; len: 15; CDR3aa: CAGSLGTSGFGEQFF; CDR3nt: TGTGCCGGCAGTTTAGGGACTAGCGGGTTTGGTGAGCAGTTCTTC
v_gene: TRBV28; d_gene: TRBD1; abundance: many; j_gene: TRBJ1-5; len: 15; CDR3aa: CASSPGDRANQPQHF; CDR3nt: TGTGCCAGCAGTCCGGGAGACAGGGCTAATCAGCCCCAGCATTTT
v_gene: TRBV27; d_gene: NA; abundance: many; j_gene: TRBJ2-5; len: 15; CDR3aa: CASRPGAGGDETQYF; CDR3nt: TGTGCCAGCAGACCGGGCGCAGGCGGGGATGAGACCCAGTACTTC
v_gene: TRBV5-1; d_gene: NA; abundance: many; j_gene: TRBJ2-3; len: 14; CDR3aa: CASSLGTGTDTQYF; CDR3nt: TGCGCCAGCAGCTTGGGAACGGGCACAGATACGCAGTATTTT
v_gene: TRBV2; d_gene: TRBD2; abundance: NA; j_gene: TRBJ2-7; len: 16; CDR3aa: CATEGARLAGGPEQYF; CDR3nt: TGTGCCACCGAGGGGGCCCGACTAGCGGGAGGGCCCGAGCAGTACTTC
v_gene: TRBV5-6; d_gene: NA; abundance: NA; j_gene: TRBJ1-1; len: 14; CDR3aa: CASSLLRRDTEAFF; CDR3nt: TGTGCCAGCAGCTTGTTGCGCAGGGACACTGAAGCTTTCTTT
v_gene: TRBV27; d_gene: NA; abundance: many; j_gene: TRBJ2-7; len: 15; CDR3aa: CASSFGSPSSYEQYF; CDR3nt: TGTGCCAGCAGTTTCGGTTCTCCTAGCTCCTACGAGCAGTACTTC
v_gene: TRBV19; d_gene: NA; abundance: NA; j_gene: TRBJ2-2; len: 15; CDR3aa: CASSIEAGVGGELFF; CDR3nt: TGTGCCAGTAGTATCGAGGCAGGGGTGGGCGGGGAGCTGTTTTTT
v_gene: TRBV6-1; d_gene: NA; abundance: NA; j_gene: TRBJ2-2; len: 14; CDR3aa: CASGRQTNTGELFF; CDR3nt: TGTGCCAGCGGCAGACAGACAAACACCGGGGAGCTGTTTTTT
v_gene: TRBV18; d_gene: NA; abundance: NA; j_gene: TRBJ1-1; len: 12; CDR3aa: CASSLRDAEAFF; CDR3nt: TGTGCCAGCTCACTACGGGACGCTGAAGCTTTCTTT
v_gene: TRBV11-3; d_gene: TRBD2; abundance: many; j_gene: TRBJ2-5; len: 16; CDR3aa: CASSLGTSGREETQYF; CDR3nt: TGTGCCAGCAGCTTGGGGACTAGCGGGAGGGAAGAGACCCAGTACTTC
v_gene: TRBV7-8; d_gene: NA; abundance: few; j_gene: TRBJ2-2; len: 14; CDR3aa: CASSLALEVGELFF; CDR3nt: TGTGCCAGCAGCTTAGCTCTAGAGGTCGGGGAGCTGTTTTTT
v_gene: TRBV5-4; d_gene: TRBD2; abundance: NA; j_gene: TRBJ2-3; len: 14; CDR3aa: CASSLSGRPDTQYF; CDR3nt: TGTGCCAGCAGCTTGAGCGGGAGGCCAGATACGCAGTATTTT
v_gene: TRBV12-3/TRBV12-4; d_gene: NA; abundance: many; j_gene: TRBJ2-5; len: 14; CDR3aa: CASSLAGAQETQYF; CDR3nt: TGTGCCAGCAGTTTAGCGGGGGCCCAAGAGACCCAGTACTTC
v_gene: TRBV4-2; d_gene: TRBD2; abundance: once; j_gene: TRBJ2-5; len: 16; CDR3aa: CASSQDVAGVKETQYF; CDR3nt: TGTGCCAGCAGCCAAGATGTCGCGGGAGTAAAAGAGACCCAGTACTTC
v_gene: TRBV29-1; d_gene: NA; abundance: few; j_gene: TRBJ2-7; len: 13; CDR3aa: CSVEAGGRSEQYF; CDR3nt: TGCAGCGTTGAAGCCGGGGGGCGAAGCGAGCAGTACTTC
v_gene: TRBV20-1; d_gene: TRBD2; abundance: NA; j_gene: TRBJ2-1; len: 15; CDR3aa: CSARDGSGSYNEQFF; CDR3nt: TGCAGTGCTAGAGATGGCAGCGGGAGCTACAATGAGCAGTTCTTC
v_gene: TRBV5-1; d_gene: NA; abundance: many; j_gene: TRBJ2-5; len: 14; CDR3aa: CASSLPGADETQYF; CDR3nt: TGCGCCAGCAGCTTGCCGGGGGCCGATGAGACCCAGTACTTC
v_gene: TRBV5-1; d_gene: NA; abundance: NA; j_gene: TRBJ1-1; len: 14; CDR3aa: CASSLRPTVAEAFF; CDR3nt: TGCGCCAGCAGCTTGAGACCGACGGTGGCTGAAGCTTTCTTT
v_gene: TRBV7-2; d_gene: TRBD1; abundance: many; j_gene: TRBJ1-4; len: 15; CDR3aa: CASSPSTGVNEKLFF; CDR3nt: TGTGCCAGCAGCCCTTCGACAGGGGTTAATGAAAAACTGTTTTTT
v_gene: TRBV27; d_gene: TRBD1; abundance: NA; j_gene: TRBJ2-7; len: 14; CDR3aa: CASSFGTETYEQYF; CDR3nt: TGTGCCAGCAGTTTCGGGACAGAAACCTACGAGCAGTACTTC
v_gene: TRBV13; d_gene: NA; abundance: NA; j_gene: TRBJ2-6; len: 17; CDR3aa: CASSSESTGIGANVLTF; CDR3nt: TGTGCCAGCAGCTCCGAATCTACAGGGATTGGGGCCAACGTCCTGACTTTC
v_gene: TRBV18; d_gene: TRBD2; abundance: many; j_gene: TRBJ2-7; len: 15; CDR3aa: CASSPTAGADYEQYF; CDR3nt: TGTGCCAGCTCACCTACAGCGGGGGCCGACTACGAGCAGTACTTC
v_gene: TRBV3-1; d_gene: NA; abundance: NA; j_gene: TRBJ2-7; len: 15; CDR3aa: CASSQPGGGPYEQYF; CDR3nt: TGTGCCAGCAGCCAACCGGGAGGGGGCCCCTACGAGCAGTACTTC
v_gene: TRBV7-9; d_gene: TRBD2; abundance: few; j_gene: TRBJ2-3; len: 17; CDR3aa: CASSLAATSGSLDTQYF; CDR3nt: TGTGCCAGCAGCTTAGCCGCGACTAGCGGGAGTCTGGATACGCAGTATTTT
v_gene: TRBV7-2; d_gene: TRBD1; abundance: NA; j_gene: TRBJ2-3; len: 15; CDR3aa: CASSLPTGGSDTQYF; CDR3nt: TGTGCCAGCAGCCTCCCGACAGGGGGATCAGATACGCAGTATTTT
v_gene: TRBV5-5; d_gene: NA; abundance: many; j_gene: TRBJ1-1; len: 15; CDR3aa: CASSASAGGGTEAFF; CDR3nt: TGTGCCAGCAGCGCTTCTGCGGGGGGGGGGACTGAAGCTTTCTTT
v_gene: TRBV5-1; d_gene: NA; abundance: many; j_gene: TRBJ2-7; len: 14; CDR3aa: CASSLDGKAYEQYF; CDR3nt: TGCGCCAGCAGCTTGGACGGGAAGGCCTACGAGCAGTACTTC
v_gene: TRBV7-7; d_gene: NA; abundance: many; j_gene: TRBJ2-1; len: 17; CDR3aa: CASSPIPDPSMESEQFF; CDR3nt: TGTGCTAGCAGCCCAATCCCCGACCCCTCTATGGAGAGTGAGCAGTTCTTC
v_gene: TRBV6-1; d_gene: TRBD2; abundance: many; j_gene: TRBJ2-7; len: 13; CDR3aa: CASTVAGGYEQYF; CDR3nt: TGTGCCAGCACGGTAGCGGGAGGCTACGAGCAGTACTTC
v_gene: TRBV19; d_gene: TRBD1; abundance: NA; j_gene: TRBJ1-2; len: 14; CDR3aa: CASSFQGARYGYTF; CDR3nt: TGTGCCAGTAGTTTCCAGGGGGCGCGGTATGGCTACACCTTC
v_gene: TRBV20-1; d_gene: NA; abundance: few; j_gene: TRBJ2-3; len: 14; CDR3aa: CSGLPGRYTDTQYF; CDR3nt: TGCAGTGGACTACCGGGACGGTACACAGATACGCAGTATTTT
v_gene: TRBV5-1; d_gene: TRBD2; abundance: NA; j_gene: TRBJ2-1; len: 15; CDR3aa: CASSFAGESYNEQFF; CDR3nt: TGCGCCAGCAGCTTTGCGGGAGAGTCCTACAATGAGCAGTTCTTC
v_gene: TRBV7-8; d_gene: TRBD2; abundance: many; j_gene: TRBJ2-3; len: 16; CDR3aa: CASSLPSGRGPDTQYF; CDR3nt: TGTGCCAGCAGCCTCCCGAGCGGGAGGGGCCCCGATACGCAGTATTTT
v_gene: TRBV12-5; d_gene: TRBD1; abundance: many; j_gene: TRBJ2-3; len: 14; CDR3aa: CASGRDRSTDTQYF; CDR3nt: TGTGCTAGTGGCCGGGACAGGAGCACAGATACGCAGTATTTT
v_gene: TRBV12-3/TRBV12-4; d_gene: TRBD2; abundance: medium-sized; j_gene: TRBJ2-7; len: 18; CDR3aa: CASSLGDRLAVLSYEQYF; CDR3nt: TGTGCCAGCAGTTTGGGCGATCGACTAGCGGTCCTATCCTACGAGCAGTACTTC
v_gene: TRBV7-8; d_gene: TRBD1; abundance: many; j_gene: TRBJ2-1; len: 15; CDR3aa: CASSLGTGLYNEQFF; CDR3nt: TGTGCCAGCAGCTTAGGGACAGGGTTGTACAATGAGCAGTTCTTC